This is a list of T cell receptor beta chains from one sample in a study of T cells in Graves' hyperthyroidism and ophthalmopathy. From the multiplex PCR reads, TCRdb called clonotypes with MiXCR, one entry per CDR3 protein. The data hold hundreds of thousands of distinct CDR3 sequences, with 15% to 20% observed a single time. The material sequenced was blood. These receptors all come from a man aged 35 to 55 with Graves' ophthalmopathy. Both conserved end residues are trimmed from each CDR3.

cdr3_length	v_call	j_call	cdr3_aa
13	TRBV19	TRBJ1-1	ASSINHRGNTEAF
15	TRBV10-3	TRBJ2-2	AISESRGRADTGELF
12	TRBV10-2	TRBJ1-1	ASSPSQGDTEAF
12	TRBV29-1	TRBJ2-7	SVDPGTGRYEQY
13	TRBV9	TRBJ2-7	ASSVGVMGTYEQY
13	TRBV18	TRBJ1-1	ASSPPTGSGAEAF
14	TRBV7-2	TRBJ2-1	ASSLAPVAAYNEQF
13	TRBV20-1	TRBJ2-3	SGVAPSGSLDTQY
15	TRBV28	TRBJ2-3	ASSLAGGPMGTDTQY
13	TRBV7-9	TRBJ2-5	ASGKLKTSAETQY
11	TRBV20-1	TRBJ1-3	SAAGTLGNTIY